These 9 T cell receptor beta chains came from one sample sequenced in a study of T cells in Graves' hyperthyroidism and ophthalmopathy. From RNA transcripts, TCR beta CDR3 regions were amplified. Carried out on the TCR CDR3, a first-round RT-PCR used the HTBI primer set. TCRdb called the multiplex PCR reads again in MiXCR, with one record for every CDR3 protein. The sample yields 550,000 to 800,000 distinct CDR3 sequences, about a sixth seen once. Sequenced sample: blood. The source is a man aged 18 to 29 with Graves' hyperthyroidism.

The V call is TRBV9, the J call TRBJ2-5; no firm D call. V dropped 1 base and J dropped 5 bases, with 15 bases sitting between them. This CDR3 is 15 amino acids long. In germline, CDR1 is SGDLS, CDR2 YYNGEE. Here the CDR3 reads CASSVTPSAGETQYF. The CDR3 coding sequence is TGTGCCAGCAGCGTAACGCCCTCGGCCGGGGAGACCCAGTACTTC.

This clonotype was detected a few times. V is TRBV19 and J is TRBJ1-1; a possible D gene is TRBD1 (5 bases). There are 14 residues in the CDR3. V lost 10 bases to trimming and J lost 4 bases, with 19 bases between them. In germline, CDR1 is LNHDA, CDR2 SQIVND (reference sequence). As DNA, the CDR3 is TGTGCCACCGGGGGGGGTTGGGGAGCCACTGAAGCTTTCTTT. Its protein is CATGGGWGATEAFF.

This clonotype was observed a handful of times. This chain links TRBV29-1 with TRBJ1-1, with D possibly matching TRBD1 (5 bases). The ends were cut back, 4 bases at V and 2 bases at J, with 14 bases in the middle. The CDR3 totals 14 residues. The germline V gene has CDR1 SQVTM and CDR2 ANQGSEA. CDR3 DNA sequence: TGCAGCGTTGCATACCGGACACCTAACACTGAAGCTTTCTTT. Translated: CSVAYRTPNTEAFF.

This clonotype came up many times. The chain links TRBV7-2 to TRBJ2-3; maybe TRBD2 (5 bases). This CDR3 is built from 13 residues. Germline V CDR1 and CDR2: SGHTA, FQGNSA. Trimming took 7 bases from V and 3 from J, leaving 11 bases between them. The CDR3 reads CASKKEVTDTQYF. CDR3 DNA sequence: TGTGCCAGCAAGAAGGAGGTGACAGATACGCAGTATTTT.

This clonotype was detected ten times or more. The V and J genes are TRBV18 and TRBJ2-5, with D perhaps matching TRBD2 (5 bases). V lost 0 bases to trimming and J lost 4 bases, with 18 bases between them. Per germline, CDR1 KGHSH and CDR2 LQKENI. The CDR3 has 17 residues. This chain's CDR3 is CASSPPQSRTGGETQYF. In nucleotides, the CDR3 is TGTGCCAGCTCACCACCTCAATCCCGGACCGGAGGAGAGACCCAGTACTTC. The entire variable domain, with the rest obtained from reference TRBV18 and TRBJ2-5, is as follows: NAGVMQNPRHLVRRRGQEARLRCSPMKGHSHVYWYRQLPEEGLKFMVYLQKENIIDESGMPKERFSAEFPKEGPSILRIQQVVRGDSAAYFCASSPPQSRTGGETQYFGPGTRLLVL.

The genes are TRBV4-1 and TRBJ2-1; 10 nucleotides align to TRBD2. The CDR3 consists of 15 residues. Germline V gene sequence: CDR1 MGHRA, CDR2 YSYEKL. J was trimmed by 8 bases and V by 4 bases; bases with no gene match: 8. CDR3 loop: CASSPVASGRYEQFF. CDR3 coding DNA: TGCGCCAGCAGCCCCGTTGCTAGCGGGAGATATGAGCAGTTCTTC.

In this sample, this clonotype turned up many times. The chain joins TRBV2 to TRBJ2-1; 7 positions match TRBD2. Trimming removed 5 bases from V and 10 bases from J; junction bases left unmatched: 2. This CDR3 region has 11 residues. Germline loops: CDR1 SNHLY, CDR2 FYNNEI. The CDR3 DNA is TGTGCCAGCAGTCAACTAGCGGAGCAGTTCTTC. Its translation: CASSQLAEQFF.

The CDR3 spells CSARPTGPSTDTQYF. The CDR3 DNA reads as TGCAGTGCTAGGCCTACGGGGCCTAGCACAGATACGCAGTATTTT. This chain uses TRBV20-1 with TRBJ2-3; D could derive from TRBD1 or TRBD2 (5 bases each). This CDR3 contains 15 residues. CDR1 and CDR2 from the germline V gene are DFQATT and SNEGSKA (reference sequence). Trimming shortened V by 3 bases and J by 0 bases, and 13 bases separated the two germline ends.

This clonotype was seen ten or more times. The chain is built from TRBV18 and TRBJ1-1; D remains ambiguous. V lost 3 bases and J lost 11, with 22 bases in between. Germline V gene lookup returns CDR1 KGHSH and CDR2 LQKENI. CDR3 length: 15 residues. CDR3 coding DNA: TGTGCCAGCTCACCGATCATGGTCCCCCCCACGAGGGCTTTCTTT. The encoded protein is CASSPIMVPPTRAFF.